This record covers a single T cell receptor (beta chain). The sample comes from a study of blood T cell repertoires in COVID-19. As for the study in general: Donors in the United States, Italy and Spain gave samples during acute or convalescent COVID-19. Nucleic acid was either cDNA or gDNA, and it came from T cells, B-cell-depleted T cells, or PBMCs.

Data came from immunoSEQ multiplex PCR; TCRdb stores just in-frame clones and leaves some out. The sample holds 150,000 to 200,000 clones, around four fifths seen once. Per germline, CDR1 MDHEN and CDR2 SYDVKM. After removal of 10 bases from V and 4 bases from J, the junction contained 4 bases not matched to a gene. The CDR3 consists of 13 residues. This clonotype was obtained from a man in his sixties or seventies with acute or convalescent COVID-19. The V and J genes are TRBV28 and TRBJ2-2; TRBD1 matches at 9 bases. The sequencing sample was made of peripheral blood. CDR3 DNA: TGTGCCACCTACAGGGGGCCCACCGGGGAGCTGTTTTTT. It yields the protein CATYRGPTGELFF.